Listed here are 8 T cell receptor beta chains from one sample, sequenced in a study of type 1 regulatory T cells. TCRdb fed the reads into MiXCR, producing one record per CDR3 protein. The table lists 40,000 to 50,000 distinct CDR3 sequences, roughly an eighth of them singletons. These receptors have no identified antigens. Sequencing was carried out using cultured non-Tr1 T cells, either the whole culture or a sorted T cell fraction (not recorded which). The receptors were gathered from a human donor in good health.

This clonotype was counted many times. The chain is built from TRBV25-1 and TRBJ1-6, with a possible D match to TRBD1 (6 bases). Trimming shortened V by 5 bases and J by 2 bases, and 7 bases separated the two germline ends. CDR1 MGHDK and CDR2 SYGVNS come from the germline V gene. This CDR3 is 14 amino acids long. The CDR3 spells CASSRTAYNSPLHF. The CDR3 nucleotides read TGTGCCAGCAGTAGGACAGCCTATAATTCACCCCTCCACTTT.

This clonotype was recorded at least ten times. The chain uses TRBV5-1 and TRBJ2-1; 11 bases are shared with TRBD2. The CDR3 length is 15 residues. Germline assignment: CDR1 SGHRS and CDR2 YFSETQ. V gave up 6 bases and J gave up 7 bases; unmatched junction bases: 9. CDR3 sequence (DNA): TGCGCCAGCAAGGTCACTAGCGGGAGTACAAATGAGCAGTTCTTC. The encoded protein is CASKVTSGSTNEQFF.

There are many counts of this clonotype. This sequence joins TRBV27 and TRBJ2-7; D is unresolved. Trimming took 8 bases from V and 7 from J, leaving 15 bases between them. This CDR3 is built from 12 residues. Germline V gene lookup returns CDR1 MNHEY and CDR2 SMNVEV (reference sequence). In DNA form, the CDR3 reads TGTGCCAGCCAAGCAAACTTTGGGGAGCAGTACTTC. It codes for CASQANFGEQYF.

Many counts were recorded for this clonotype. Here the CDR3 reads CASSLYRGETQYF. DNA of the CDR3: TGTGCCAGCAGCTTGTACCGGGGGGAGACCCAGTACTTC. The J gene is TRBJ2-5, the V gene TRBV5-6; tentatively, D is TRBD2 (6 bases). V lost 1 base and J lost 5, with 9 bases in between. In germline, CDR1 is SGHDT, CDR2 YYEEEE. The CDR3 loop spans 13 amino acids.

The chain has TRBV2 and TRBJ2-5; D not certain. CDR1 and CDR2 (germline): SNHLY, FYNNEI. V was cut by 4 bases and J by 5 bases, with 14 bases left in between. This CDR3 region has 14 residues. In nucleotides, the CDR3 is TGTGCCAGCAGTGCGTCCGGCCCCAGGGAGACCCAGTACTTC. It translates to CASSASGPRETQYF.

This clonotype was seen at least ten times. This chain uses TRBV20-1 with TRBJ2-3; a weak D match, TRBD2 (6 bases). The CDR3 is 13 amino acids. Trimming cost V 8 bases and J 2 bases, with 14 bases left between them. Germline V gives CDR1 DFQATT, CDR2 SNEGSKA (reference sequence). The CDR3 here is CSTSGGYTDTQYF. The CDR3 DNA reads TGCAGTACTTCTGGGGGGTACACAGATACGCAGTATTTT.

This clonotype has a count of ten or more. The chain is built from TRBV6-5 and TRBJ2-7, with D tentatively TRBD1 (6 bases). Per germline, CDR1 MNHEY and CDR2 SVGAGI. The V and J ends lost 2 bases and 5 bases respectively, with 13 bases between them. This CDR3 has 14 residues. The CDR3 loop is CASSYSTGSDEQYF. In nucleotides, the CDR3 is TGTGCCAGCAGTTACAGTACAGGGAGCGACGAGCAGTACTTC.

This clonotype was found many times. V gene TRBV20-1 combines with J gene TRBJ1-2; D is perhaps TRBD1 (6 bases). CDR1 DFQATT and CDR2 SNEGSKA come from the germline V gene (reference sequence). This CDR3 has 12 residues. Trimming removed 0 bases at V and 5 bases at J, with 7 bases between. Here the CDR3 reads CSARDQGYGYTF. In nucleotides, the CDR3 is TGCAGTGCTAGAGATCAGGGGTATGGCTACACCTTC.